This T cell receptor (beta chain) appears in the sequencing data of a study of cytomegalovirus exposure and HLA in healthy donors. Study as a whole: Falling in the Caucasian-associated ancestry cluster were roughly 80% of 350 to 400 genotyped donors.

Details on this clone: No antigen is known for it.

V lost 2 bases and J lost 8; bases outside the gene matches: 5. Germline V gives CDR1 SNHLY, CDR2 FYNNEI. The CDR3 extends over 15 amino acids. Whole-study results and caveats: Sequencing depth roughly uniform across donors was assumed in presence/absence analyses. Later analysis placed DRB1 highest and HLA-C lowest in TCR association rates, which differed by HLA locus. Solely CMV serostatus was available to characterize immune exposure.

The PCR employed 60 Vbeta primers together with 13 Jbeta primers. The repertoire was sequenced with immunoSEQ multiplex PCR; TCRdb's copy has only in-frame clones and lacks some. The sample holds about 160,000 clones, 80% to 90% seen once. The receptor comes from a woman in her thirties in good health and CMV-seropositive. The chain has TRBV2 and TRBJ1-6, with TRBD1 matching over 8 bases. Sequenced: PBMCs. The CDR3 region is CASSEQGARDSPLHF. Written as DNA, the CDR3 is TGTGCCAGCAGTGAACAGGGGGCGCGGGATTCACCCCTCCACTTT.